The 12 T cell receptor beta chains reported below all come from one sample, sequenced in a study of cytomegalovirus exposure and HLA in healthy donors. PCR primers comprised 60 Vbeta and 13 Jbeta primers. Data came from immunoSEQ multiplex PCR; TCRdb stores just in-frame clones and leaves some out. Of under 250,000 clones in the sample, around 76% were seen once. Sequencing input: PBMCs. The source is a young man in good health and CMV-seronegative.

This sequence joins TRBV6-1 and TRBJ1-6; perhaps TRBD1 as D (6 bases). CDR1 is MNHNS and CDR2 is SASEGT in the germline V gene. V lost 8 bases to trimming and J lost 15 bases, with 14 bases between them. CDR3 length: 11 amino acids. This CDR3 reads CASGEQGRLHF. CDR3 nucleotide sequence: TGTGCCAGCGGGGAACAGGGACGCCTCCACTTT.

The chain links TRBV11-2 to TRBJ1-5, with D unclear. Trimming cost V 0 bases and J 6 bases, with 6 bases left between them. CDR1 is SGHAT and CDR2 is FQNNGV in the germline V gene. CDR3 length equals 13 residues. The CDR3 spells CASSLDPSQPQHF. As DNA, the CDR3 is TGTGCCAGCAGCTTAGATCCGAGTCAGCCCCAGCATTTT.

The chain links TRBV5-1 to TRBJ2-1; weak D call: TRBD1 (6 bases). This CDR3 is 13 amino acids long. The V and J ends lost 5 bases and 0 bases respectively, with 6 bases between them. CDR1 SGHRS and CDR2 YFSETQ come from the germline V gene. The CDR3 DNA reads as TGCGCCAGCAGGGACAGCTCCTACAATGAGCAGTTCTTC. Its protein is CASRDSSYNEQFF.

V is TRBV2 and J is TRBJ2-1; 11 bases match TRBD2. The CDR3 consists of 16 residues. CDR1 and CDR2 (germline): SNHLY, FYNNEI. V trimming: 7 bases; J trimming: 0 bases; junction bases outside the gene matches: 5. The CDR3 loop is CASKRLAGGSYNEQFF. In nucleotides, the CDR3 is TGTGCCAGCAAGAGGCTAGCGGGAGGCTCCTACAATGAGCAGTTCTTC.

The chain couples TRBV7-6 to TRBJ2-2; no reliable D call. V was clipped by 4 bases and J by 6 bases, with 6 bases between them. CDR1 is SGHVS, CDR2 FNYEAQ, per germline. The length of the CDR3 is 12 residues. CDR3 residues: CASSSDSGELFF. The DNA of the CDR3 is TGTGCCAGCAGCTCCGACTCCGGGGAGCTGTTTTTT.

CDR3 region: CATLRRDMNTEAFF. The CDR3, as DNA: TGTGCCACACTTCGTCGGGACATGAACACTGAAGCTTTCTTT. The V and J genes are TRBV30 and TRBJ1-1; a weak D match, TRBD1 (6 bases). The V gene lost 8 bases and the J gene lost 0 bases, with 16 bases spanning the gap. CDR1 GTSNPN and CDR2 SVGIG come from the germline V gene (reference sequence). CDR3 length: 14 residues.

In its sample, this clone was seen once. The chain has TRBV21-1 and TRBJ1-2; the table assigns TRBD1, which was not confirmed against the DNA. TRBV21-1 is a known pseudogene. The CDR3 is 16 residues long. CDR3 sequence: CASSSRSGRRNYGYTF. In DNA form, the CDR3 reads TGTGCCAGCAGCTCGCGGTCAGGGCGACGTAACTATGGCTACACCTTC.

The chain uses TRBV7-9 and TRBJ2-4; maybe TRBD2 (6 bases). The length of the CDR3 is 16 residues. V shed 5 bases and J shed 0 bases, with 14 bases lying between them. Germline CDR1 reads SEHNR; CDR2 reads FQNEAQ (reference sequence). CDR3 sequence reads: CASSPGDFQAKNIQYF. The CDR3 DNA reads TGTGCCAGCAGCCCGGGGGACTTTCAAGCCAAAAACATTCAGTACTTC. The entire variable domain, with the rest obtained from reference TRBV7-9 and TRBJ2-4, is as follows: DTGVSQNPRHKITKRGQNVTFRCDPISEHNRLYWYRQTLGQGPEFLTYFQNEAQLEKSRLLSDRFSAERPKGSFSTLEIQRTEQGDSAMYLCASSPGDFQAKNIQYFGAGTRLSVL.

This chain connects TRBV11-3 to TRBJ2-1, with TRBD1 matching over 9 bases. This CDR3 comprises 14 residues. Germline V gives CDR1 SGHNT, CDR2 YENEEA. Unmatched junction bases numbered 3, after V lost 5 bases and J lost 4 bases. The CDR3 nucleotides read TGTGCCAGCAGCCCCGGGACAGGGTACAATGAGCAGTTCTTC. Protein: CASSPGTGYNEQFF.

The chain employs TRBV7-9 and TRBJ2-6; no firm D call. This CDR3 region has 15 residues. The ends were cut back, 5 bases at V and 3 bases at J, with 11 bases in the middle. Germline CDR1 reads SEHNR; CDR2 reads FQNEAQ (reference sequence). CDR3 DNA sequence: TGTGCCAGCAGCCCCTATGCCGGTGGGGCCAACGTCCTGACTTTC. Translating gives CASSPYAGGANVLTF. Full variable domain (rest looked up from reference TRBV7-9 and TRBJ2-6): DTGVSQNPRHKITKRGQNVTFRCDPISEHNRLYWYRQTLGQGPEFLTYFQNEAQLEKSRLLSDRFSAERPKGSFSTLEIQRTEQGDSAMYLCASSPYAGGANVLTFGAGSRLTVL.

V is TRBV10-3 and J is TRBJ2-3; 8 nucleotides line up with TRBD1. The CDR3 has 15 residues. V was pared by 5 bases and J by 3 bases, with 7 bases of the junction left unmatched. Germline V gives CDR1 ENHRY, CDR2 SYGVKD. The CDR3 DNA reads as TGTGCCATCAGTTCAGGGGGCGCCGGGACAGATACGCAGTATTTT. Translation: CAISSGGAGTDTQYF.

The chain combines TRBV29-1 with TRBJ1-1; a weak D match, TRBD1 (6 bases). Trimming took 4 bases from V and 5 from J, leaving 14 bases between them. The germline V gene has CDR1 SQVTM and CDR2 ANQGSEA. The CDR3 contains 13 residues. The CDR3, as DNA: TGCAGCGTTGCGATGGGGGCCAGGACTGAAGCTTTCTTT. Protein product: CSVAMGARTEAFF.